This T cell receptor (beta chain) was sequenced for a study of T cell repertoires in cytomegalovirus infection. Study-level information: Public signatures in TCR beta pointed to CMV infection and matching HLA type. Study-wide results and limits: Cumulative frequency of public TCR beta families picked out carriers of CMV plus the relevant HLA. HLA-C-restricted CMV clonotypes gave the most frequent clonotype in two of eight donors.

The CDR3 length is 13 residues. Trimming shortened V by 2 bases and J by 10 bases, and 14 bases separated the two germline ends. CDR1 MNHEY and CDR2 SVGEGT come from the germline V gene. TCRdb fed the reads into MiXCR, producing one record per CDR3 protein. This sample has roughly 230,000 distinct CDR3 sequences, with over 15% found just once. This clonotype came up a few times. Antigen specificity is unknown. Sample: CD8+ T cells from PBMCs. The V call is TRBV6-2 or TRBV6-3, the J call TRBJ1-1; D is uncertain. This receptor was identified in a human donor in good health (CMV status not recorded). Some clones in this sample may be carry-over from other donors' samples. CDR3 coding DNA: TGTGCCAGCAGTTACGACGGGCCCGCCGGAGCTTTCTTT. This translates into CASSYDGPAGAFF.